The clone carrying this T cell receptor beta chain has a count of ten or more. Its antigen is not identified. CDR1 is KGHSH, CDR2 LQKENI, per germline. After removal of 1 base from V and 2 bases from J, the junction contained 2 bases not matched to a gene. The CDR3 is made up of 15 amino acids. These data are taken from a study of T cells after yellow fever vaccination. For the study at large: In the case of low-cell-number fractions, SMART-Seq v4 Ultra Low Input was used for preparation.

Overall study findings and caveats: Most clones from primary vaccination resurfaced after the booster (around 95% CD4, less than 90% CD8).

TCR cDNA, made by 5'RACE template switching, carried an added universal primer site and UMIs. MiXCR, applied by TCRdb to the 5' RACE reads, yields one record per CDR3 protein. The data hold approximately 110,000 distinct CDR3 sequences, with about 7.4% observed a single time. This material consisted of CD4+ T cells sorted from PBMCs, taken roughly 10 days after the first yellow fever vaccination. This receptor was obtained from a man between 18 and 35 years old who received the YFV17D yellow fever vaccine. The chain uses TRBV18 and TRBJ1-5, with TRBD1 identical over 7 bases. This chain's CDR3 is CASSPQGAGNQPQHF. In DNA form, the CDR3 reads TGTGCCAGCTCACCACAGGGGGCTGGCAATCAGCCCCAGCATTTT.